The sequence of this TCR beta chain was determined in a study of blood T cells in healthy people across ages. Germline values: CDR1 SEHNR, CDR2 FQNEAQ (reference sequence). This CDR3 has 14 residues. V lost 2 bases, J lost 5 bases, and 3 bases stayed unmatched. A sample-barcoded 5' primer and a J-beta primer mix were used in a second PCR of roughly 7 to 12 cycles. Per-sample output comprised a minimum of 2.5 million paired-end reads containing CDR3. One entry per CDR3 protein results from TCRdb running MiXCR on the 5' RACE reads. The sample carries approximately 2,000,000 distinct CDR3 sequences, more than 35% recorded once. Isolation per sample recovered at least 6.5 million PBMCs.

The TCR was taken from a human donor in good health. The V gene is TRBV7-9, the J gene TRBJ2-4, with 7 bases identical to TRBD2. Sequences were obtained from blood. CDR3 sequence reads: CASSLSGEQNIQYF. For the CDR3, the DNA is TGTGCCAGCAGCTTAAGCGGGGAACAAAACATTCAGTACTTC.